What follows are 22 T cell receptor beta chains derived from one specimen sequenced in a study of blood T cells in healthy people across ages. A J-beta primer mix and a sample-barcoded 5' primer were used in a second PCR of roughly 6 to 12 cycles. Each CDR3 protein is one row after TCRdb ran MiXCR on the 5' RACE reads. Of 550,000 to 600,000 distinct CDR3 sequences listed, around 48% are singletons. The specimen was blood. These receptors all stem from a man aged 80 or over in good health.

In nucleotides, the CDR3 is TGCGCCAGCAGTTTAATACAGGGGAACTACAATGAGCAGTTCTTC. Translation: CASSLIQGNYNEQFF. The J gene is TRBJ2-1, the V gene TRBV5-1; 7 bases agree with TRBD1. The ends lost 5 bases at V and 3 bases at J; junction bases unmatched: 8. CDR1 is SGHRS and CDR2 is YFSETQ in the germline V gene. The CDR3 spans 15 residues.

The CDR3 here is CASSDSTSYGYTF. CDR3 in DNA: TGTGCCAGCAGTGACAGCACGTCTTATGGCTACACCTTC. This chain links TRBV2 with TRBJ1-2; D unclear. Germline V gene lookup returns CDR1 SNHLY and CDR2 FYNNEI. This CDR3 spans 13 amino acids. The V and J ends lost 3 bases and 5 bases respectively, with 10 bases between them.

This chain uses TRBV2 with TRBJ2-2; 8 bases are a match to TRBD1. Germline V gives CDR1 SNHLY, CDR2 FYNNEI. CDR3 length: 17 residues. The V gene end was trimmed by 6 bases and the J gene end by 3 bases; junction bases not matched to a gene: 12. The CDR3: CASSAVPPQGDTGELFF. DNA for the CDR3: TGTGCCAGCAGCGCGGTTCCCCCACAGGGGGACACCGGGGAGCTGTTTTTT.

This clonotype was observed a handful of times. The chain links TRBV7-9 to TRBJ1-5, with 7 bases that match TRBD1. This CDR3 contains 16 residues. With V trimmed by 5 bases and J by 0 bases, 7 bases remained unmatched. In germline, CDR1 is SEHNR, CDR2 FQNEAQ (reference sequence). Here the CDR3 reads CASSPQGTHSNQPQHF. The CDR3 coding sequence is TGTGCCAGCAGCCCACAGGGGACCCATAGCAATCAGCCCCAGCATTTT.

This sequence joins TRBV7-9 and TRBJ2-5; 7 bases map to TRBD1. Looked up from germline, CDR1 is SEHNR and CDR2 is FQNEAQ (reference sequence). The trim removed 5 bases at V and 5 bases at J, leaving 14 bases unmatched. The CDR3 covers 16 residues. CDR3 residues: CASSLYMTGTRETQYF. CDR3 nucleotide sequence: TGTGCCAGCAGCCTATATATGACAGGGACACGGGAGACCCAGTACTTC. Full variable domain (rest looked up from reference TRBV7-9 and TRBJ2-5): DTGVSQNPRHKITKRGQNVTFRCDPISEHNRLYWYRQTLGQGPEFLTYFQNEAQLEKSRLLSDRFSAERPKGSFSTLEIQRTEQGDSAMYLCASSLYMTGTRETQYFGPGTRLLVL.

This chain uses TRBV6-5 with TRBJ2-7; D may be TRBD1 (6 bases). Germline-derived CDR1 and CDR2 are MNHEY and SVGAGI. With 4 bases removed from V and 6 bases from J, the gap between germline ends came to 19 bases. This CDR3 spans 15 amino acids. The CDR3 reads CASSSQPGQPCEQYF. The DNA for the CDR3 is TGTGCCAGCAGTTCGCAGCCGGGACAACCCTGCGAGCAGTACTTC.

The chain employs TRBV5-5 and TRBJ1-1; D is possibly TRBD1 (5 bases). V lost 4 bases and J lost 1, with 14 bases in between. The CDR3 spans 15 residues. Per the germline V gene, CDR1 is SGHKS and CDR2 is YYEKEE (reference sequence). DNA for the CDR3: TGTGCCAGCAGCCCGGGACCAACCCAGAACACTGAAGCTTTCTTT. It codes for CASSPGPTQNTEAFF.

This clonotype was observed a few times. DNA of the CDR3: TGCGCCAGCAGCTTTGGTTTAGCGGGAGTAAATGAGCAGTTCTTC. It encodes CASSFGLAGVNEQFF. The chain is built from TRBV5-1 and TRBJ2-1; 9 nucleotides line up with TRBD2. V shed 2 bases, J shed 7 bases, and the junction held 7 bases outside the gene matches. Germline values: CDR1 SGHRS, CDR2 YFSETQ. CDR3 length: 15 amino acids.

The J gene is TRBJ2-7, the V gene TRBV6-6, with D possibly matching TRBD2 (6 bases). Deletions cut 5 bases from V and 5 bases from J, with 13 bases between. This CDR3 contains 13 residues. Per the germline V gene, CDR1 is MNHNY and CDR2 is SVGAGI (reference sequence). CDR3 sequence (DNA): TGTGCCAGCAGTGACCCGACTAGAAACGAGCAGTACTTC. Translation: CASSDPTRNEQYF.

This clonotype was picked up a small number of times. The V and J genes are TRBV30 and TRBJ1-5; D perhaps matches TRBD1 (5 bases). Looked up from germline, CDR1 is GTSNPN and CDR2 is SVGIG (reference sequence). The CDR3 is 14 amino acids. V gave up 4 bases and J gave up 3 bases, with 13 bases separating them. This chain's CDR3 is CAWTSGSLNQPQHF. Here the CDR3 DNA reads TGTGCCTGGACCTCAGGGAGCCTCAATCAGCCCCAGCATTTT.

This chain joins TRBV4-2 and TRBJ2-1, with TRBD2 as a possible D gene (7 bases). Germline CDR1 is LGHNA and CDR2 is YNFKEQ. The CDR3 totals 15 residues. V was pared by 1 base and J by 8 bases, with 15 bases between. The CDR3 DNA reads TGTGCCAGCAGCCAAGGCGCGGGGGCCTTGGATGAGCAGTTCTTC. This encodes CASSQGAGALDEQFF.

This chain uses TRBV20-1 with TRBJ2-1; TRBD2 aligns across 9 bases. The CDR3 is made up of 14 amino acids. Germline loops: CDR1 DFQATT, CDR2 SNEGSKA (reference sequence). With 5 bases clipped from V and 5 bases from J, the junction kept 7 bases outside the gene matches. The CDR3 DNA sequence: TGCAGTGCTCGCGTAGCGGGAGTACACAATGAGCAGTTCTTC. The encoded protein is CSARVAGVHNEQFF.

This clonotype was counted a few times. A read error is possible here, since a much larger clone lies one base away. V and J are TRBV7-9 and TRBJ2-7; 9 nucleotides agree with TRBD1. Germline values: CDR1 SEHNR, CDR2 FQNEAQ (reference sequence). Losses at the gene ends were 5 bases for V and 7 bases for J; bases not matched to a gene: 18. The CDR3 consists of 17 residues. CDR3 amino acids: CASSTDPGTGRLEEQYF. CDR3 nucleotide sequence: TGTGCCAGCAGCACTGACCCCGGGACAGGGCGACTTGAGGAGCAGTACTTC.

This sequence joins TRBV10-3 and TRBJ2-3; D is undetermined. The CDR3 contains 13 residues. Trimming removed 3 bases from V and 4 bases from J, with 8 bases in between. Germline assignment: CDR1 ENHRY and CDR2 SYGVKD. The CDR3 protein is CAISDSVPDTQYF. The CDR3 coding sequence is TGTGCCATCAGTGACAGTGTTCCAGATACGCAGTATTTT.

To note about this clonotype: The germline gene is not matched at one end of the junction; a read error may be the cause. The chain links TRBV10-3 to TRBJ2-3, with D perhaps given as TRBD1 or TRBD2 (5 bases each). The length of the CDR3 is 16 residues. The germline V gene has CDR1 ENHRY and CDR2 SYGVKD. The CDR3, as DNA: TGTGCCATCAGTGAGTCGAGGGGATGGGGCACAGAGACGCAGTATTTT. It encodes CAISESRGWGTETQYF.

This rearrangement joins TRBV20-1 to TRBJ2-7; TRBD2 matches at 11 bases. The germline gives CDR1 DFQATT, CDR2 SNEGSKA (reference sequence). The V segment lost 5 bases and the J segment 2 bases; nucleotides outside the gene matches: 8. This CDR3 contains 15 residues. CDR3 sequence (DNA): TGCAGTGCTTCGCCCGGACTAGCGGGCCCCTACGAGCAGTACTTC. It specifies CSASPGLAGPYEQYF.

The chain is built from TRBV7-9 and TRBJ2-2; 9 nucleotides agree with TRBD1. V was clipped by 5 bases and J by 2 bases; unmatched bases: 18. The germline V gene has CDR1 SEHNR and CDR2 FQNEAQ (reference sequence). The CDR3 length is 20 residues. CDR3 DNA: TGTGCCAGCAGCGGTCGACAGGGGGACGAAGTAGCCGTAAACACCGGGGAGCTGTTTTTT. Its protein is CASSGRQGDEVAVNTGELFF.

This clonotype was seen only once. The chain is built from TRBV11-2 and TRBJ1-6; D call uncertain. The CDR3 runs to 15 residues. V lost 0 bases, J lost 7 bases, and 10 bases lay in between. The germline V gene encodes CDR1 SGHAT and CDR2 FQNNGV. The CDR3 is CASSLEIGFNSPLHF. CDR3 bases: TGTGCCAGCAGCTTAGAGATCGGGTTCAATTCACCCCTCCACTTT.

The chain combines TRBV3-1 with TRBJ1-2, with TRBD1 matching 8 bases. Per the germline V gene, CDR1 is LGHDT and CDR2 is YNNKEL (reference sequence). The CDR3 loop spans 14 amino acids. After removal of 3 bases from V and 3 bases from J, the junction contained 3 bases not matched to a gene. CDR3 nucleotides: TGTGCCAGCAGCCAGGGGACAGGATACTATGGCTACACCTTC. This translates into CASSQGTGYYGYTF.

This chain joins TRBV7-3 and TRBJ2-2, with a tentative D call TRBD2 (5 bases). The CDR3 contains 15 residues. V gave up 4 bases and J gave up 6 bases, with 15 bases separating them. CDR1 is SGHTA and CDR2 is FQGTGA in the germline V gene. The CDR3 coding sequence is TGTGCCAGCAGCTCCCAAGGGAGCAGAGCCGGGGAGCTGTTTTTT. Its translation: CASSSQGSRAGELFF.

CDR3 loop: CASSSQGLPYQETQYF. DNA for the CDR3: TGCGCCAGCAGCAGCCAGGGACTACCGTACCAAGAGACCCAGTACTTC. The chain is built from TRBV5-1 and TRBJ2-5; TRBD2 matches 7 bases. CDR1 and CDR2 (germline): SGHRS, YFSETQ. The trim removed 4 bases at V and 0 bases at J, leaving 9 bases unmatched. CDR3 size: 16 residues.

In this sample, this clonotype turned up many times. The CDR3 DNA is TGTGCCAGCAGGGGGGATGTGGAGACCCAGTACTTC. The encoded protein is CASRGDVETQYF. J is TRBJ2-5 and V is TRBV6-5, with D perhaps given as TRBD1 or TRBD2 (5 bases each). Trimming took off 6 bases at V and 5 bases at J, with 10 bases between the two ends. The CDR3 contains 12 residues. In germline, CDR1 is MNHEY, CDR2 SVGAGI.